What follows describes a single TCR beta chain. Antigen: not known. This sample is part of a study of shared clonotypes between healthy human individuals. V lost 0 bases and J 7 bases, leaving 16 bases between the germline ends. The CDR3 has 16 amino acids. The germline gives CDR1 SGHRS, CDR2 YFSETQ. Several immunoSEQ 96-well plates shared each subset's DNA, each plate a replicate. Replicate PCRs for sorted subsets used around 200 ng DNA; this equaled 30,000 to 35,000 T cell genomes. Assay used: immunoSEQ multiplex PCR; TCRdb lists only in-frame clones, some missing. The profile shows some 2 million clones, 85% to 95% of them singletons. Study results and limitations: Naive CD4 clonotypes were shared across a handful of donors at roughly 4.6%.

The sequenced material came from naive CD4+ T cells sorted from blood. Stated subset: CD45RA+ positively selected. This rearrangement joins TRBV5-1 to TRBJ1-4, with D tentatively TRBD1 (5 bases). The receptor was derived from a man younger than 30 in good health. This chain's CDR3 is CASSLVGVSGVEKLFF. The CDR3 DNA is TGCGCCAGCAGCTTGGTCGGTGTGTCGGGGGTTGAAAAACTGTTTTTT.